This T cell receptor beta chain was profiled in a study of T cell changes during pregnancy in multiple sclerosis. The table came from immunoSEQ multiplex PCR; TCRdb's copy has only in-frame clones and leaves some out. The data show around 57,000 clones, with 91% seen just once and less than 1.5% held by the top ten. The CDR3 sequence is 16 residues long. V lost 0 bases and J lost 1; bases outside the gene matches: 3. CDR1 is SGHAT, CDR2 FQDESV, per germline (reference sequence). The clonotype originates from a female donor in good health, enrolled as a control in a pregnancy study. The chain links TRBV11-1 to TRBJ2-3; 8 bases align to TRBD2. Sequencing used peripheral blood, obtained after pregnancy. CDR3 DNA: TGTGCCAGCAGCTTAGCCCGGGGGGGCGGCACAGATACGCAGTATTTT. As protein: CASSLARGGGTDTQYF.